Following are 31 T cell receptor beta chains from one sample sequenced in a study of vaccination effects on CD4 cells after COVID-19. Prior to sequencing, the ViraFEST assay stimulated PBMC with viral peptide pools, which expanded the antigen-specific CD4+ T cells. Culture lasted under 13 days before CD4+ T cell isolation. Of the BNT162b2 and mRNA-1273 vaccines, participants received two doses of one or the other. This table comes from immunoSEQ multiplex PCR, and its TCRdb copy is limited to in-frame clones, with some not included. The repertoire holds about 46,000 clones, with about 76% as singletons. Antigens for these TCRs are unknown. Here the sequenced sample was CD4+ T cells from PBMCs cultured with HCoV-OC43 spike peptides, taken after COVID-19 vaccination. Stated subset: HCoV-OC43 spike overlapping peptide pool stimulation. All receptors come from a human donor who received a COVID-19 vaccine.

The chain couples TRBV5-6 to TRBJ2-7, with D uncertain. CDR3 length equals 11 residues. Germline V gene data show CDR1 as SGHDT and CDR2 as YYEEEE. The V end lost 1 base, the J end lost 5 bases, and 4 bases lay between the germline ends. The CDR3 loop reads CASSLRDEQYF. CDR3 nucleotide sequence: TGTGCCAGCAGCTTGCGCGACGAGCAGTACTTC.

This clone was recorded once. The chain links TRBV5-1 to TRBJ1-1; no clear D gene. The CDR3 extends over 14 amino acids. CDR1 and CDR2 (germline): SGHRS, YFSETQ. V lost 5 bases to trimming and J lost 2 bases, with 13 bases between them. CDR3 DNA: TGCGCCAGCAGTGAAAGTCCTGTCAACACTGAAGCTTTCTTT. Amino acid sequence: CASSESPVNTEAFF.

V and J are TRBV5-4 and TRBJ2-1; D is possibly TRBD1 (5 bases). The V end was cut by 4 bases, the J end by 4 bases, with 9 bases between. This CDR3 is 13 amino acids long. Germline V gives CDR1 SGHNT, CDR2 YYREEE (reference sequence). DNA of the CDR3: TGTGCCAGCAGCACTGACAGATACAATGAGCAGTTCTTC. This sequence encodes CASSTDRYNEQFF.

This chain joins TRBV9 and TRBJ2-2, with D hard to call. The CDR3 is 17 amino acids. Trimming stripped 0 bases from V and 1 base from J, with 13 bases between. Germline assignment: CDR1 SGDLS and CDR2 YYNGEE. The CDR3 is CASSVGPPSGNTGELFF. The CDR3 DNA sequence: TGTGCCAGCAGCGTAGGTCCCCCCAGTGGGAACACCGGGGAGCTGTTTTTT.

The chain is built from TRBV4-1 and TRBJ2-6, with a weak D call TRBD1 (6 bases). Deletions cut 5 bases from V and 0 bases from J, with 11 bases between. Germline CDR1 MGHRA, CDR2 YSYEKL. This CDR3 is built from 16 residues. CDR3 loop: CASSGQWVSGANVLTF. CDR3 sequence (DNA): TGCGCCAGCAGCGGACAGTGGGTCTCTGGGGCCAACGTCCTGACTTTC.

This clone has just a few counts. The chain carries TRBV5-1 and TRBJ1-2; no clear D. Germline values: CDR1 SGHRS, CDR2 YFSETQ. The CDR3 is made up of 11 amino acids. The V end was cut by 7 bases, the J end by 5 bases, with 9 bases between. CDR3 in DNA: TGCGCCAGCGGCTGGGAATATGGCTACACCTTC. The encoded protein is CASGWEYGYTF.

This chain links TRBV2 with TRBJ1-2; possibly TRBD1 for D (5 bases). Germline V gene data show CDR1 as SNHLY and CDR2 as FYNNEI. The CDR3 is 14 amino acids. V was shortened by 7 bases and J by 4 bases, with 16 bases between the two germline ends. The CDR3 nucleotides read TGTGCCAGCACCCTCGGGGGGTTTCCCTATGGCTACACCTTC. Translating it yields CASTLGGFPYGYTF.

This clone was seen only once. The CDR3 reads CASSQDSARVNGYTF. CDR3 sequence (DNA): TGTGCCAGCAGCCAAGATTCTGCCAGGGTGAATGGCTACACCTTC. This chain links TRBV3-1 (or the pseudogene TRBV3-2) with TRBJ1-2; perhaps TRBD1 as D (5 bases). This CDR3 is built from 15 residues. CDR1 and CDR2 from the germline V gene are LGHDT and YNNKEL (reference sequence). Trimming removed 0 bases at V and 6 bases at J, with 14 bases between.

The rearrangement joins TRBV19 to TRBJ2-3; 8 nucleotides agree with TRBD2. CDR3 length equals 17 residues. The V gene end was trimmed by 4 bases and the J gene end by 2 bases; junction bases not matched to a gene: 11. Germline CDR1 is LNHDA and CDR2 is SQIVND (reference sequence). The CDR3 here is CASSRPPGGENTDTQYF. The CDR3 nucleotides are TGTGCCAGTAGTAGACCCCCGGGAGGGGAGAACACAGATACGCAGTATTTT.

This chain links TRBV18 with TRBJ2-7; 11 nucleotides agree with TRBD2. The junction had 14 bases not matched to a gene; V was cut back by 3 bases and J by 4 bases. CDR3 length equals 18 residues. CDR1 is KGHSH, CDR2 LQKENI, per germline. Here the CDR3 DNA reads TGTGCCAGCTCACCTTCGATTTTACTAGCGGGAGCAGATTACGAGCAGTACTTC. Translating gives CASSPSILLAGADYEQYF.

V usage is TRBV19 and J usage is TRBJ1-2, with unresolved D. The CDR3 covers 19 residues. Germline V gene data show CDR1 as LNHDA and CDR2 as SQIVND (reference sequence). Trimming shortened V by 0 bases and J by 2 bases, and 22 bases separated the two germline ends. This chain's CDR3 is CASSIEGPPGEGRNYGYTF. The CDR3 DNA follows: TGTGCCAGTAGTATAGAGGGCCCCCCCGGTGAAGGGCGGAACTATGGCTACACCTTC.

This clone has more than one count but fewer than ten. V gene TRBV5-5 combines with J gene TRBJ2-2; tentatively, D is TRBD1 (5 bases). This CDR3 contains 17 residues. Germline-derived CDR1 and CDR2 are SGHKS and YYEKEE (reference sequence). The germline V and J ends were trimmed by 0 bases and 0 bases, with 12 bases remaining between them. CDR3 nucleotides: TGTGCCAGCAGCTTGGATTACAGGTCCGCGAACACCGGGGAGCTGTTTTTT. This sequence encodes CASSLDYRSANTGELFF. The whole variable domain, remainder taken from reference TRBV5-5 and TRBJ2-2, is DAGVTQSPTHLIKTRGQQVTLRCSPISGHKSVSWYQQVLGQGPQFIFQYYEKEERGRGNFPDRFSARQFPNYSSELNVNALLLGDSALYLCASSLDYRSANTGELFFGEGSRLTVL.

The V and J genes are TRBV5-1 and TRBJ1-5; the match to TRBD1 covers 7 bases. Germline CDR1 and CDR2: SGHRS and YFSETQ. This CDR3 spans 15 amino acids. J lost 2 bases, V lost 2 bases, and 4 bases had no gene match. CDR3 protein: CASSLGGLGNQPQHF. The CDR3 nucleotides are TGCGCCAGCAGCTTAGGGGGCCTCGGCAATCAGCCCCAGCATTTT.

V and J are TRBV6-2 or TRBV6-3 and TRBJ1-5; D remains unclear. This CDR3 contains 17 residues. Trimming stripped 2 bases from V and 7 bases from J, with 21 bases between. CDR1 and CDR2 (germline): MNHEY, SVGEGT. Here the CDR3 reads CASSYEEWEGVSQPQHF. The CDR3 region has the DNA TGTGCCAGCAGTTACGAGGAGTGGGAGGGTGTCAGCCAGCCCCAGCATTTT.

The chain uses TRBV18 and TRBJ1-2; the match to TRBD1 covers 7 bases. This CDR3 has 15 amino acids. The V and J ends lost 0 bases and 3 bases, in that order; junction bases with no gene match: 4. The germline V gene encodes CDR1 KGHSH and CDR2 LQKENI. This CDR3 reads CASSPPATGYYGYTF. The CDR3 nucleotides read TGTGCCAGCTCACCACCCGCGACAGGGTACTATGGCTACACCTTC.

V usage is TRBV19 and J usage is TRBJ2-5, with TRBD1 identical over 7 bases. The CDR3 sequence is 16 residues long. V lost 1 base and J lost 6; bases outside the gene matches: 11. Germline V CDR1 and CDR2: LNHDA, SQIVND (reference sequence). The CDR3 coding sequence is TGTGCCAGTAGTATAGTTTTTACGGGGACAGTAAAGACCCAGTACTTC. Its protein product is CASSIVFTGTVKTQYF.

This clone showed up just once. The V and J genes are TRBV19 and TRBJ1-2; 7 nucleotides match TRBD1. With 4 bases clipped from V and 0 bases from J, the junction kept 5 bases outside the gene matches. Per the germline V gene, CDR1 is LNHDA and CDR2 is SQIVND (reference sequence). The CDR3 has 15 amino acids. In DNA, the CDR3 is TGTGCCAGTAGTAGCGCGACAGGGACTAACTATGGCTACACCTTC. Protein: CASSSATGTNYGYTF.

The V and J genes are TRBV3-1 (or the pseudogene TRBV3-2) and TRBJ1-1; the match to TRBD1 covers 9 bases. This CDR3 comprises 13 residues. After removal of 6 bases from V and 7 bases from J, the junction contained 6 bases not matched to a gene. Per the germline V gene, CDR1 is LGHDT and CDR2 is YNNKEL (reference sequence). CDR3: CASRGPGQGEAFF. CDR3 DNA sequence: TGTGCCAGCAGGGGTCCGGGACAGGGTGAAGCTTTCTTT.

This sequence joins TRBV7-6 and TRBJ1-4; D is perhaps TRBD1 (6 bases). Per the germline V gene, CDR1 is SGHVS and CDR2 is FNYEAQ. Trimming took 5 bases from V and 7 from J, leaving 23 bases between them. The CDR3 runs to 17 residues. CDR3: CASSVLRTEARIEKLFF. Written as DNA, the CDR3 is TGTGCCAGCAGCGTTCTAAGGACAGAAGCACGGATTGAAAAACTGTTTTTT.

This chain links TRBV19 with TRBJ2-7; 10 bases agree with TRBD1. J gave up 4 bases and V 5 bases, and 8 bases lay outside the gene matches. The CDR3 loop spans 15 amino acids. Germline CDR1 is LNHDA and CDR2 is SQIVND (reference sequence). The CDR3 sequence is CASSSLGTGEYEQYF. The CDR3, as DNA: TGTGCCAGTAGTTCCTTGGGGACAGGGGAGTACGAGCAGTACTTC.

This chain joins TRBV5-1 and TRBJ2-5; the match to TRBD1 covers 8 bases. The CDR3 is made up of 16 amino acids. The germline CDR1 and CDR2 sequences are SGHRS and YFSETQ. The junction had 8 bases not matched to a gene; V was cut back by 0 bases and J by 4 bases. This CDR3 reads CASSLVGQGAGETQYF. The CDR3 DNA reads TGCGCCAGCAGCTTGGTAGGGCAGGGGGCAGGAGAGACCCAGTACTTC. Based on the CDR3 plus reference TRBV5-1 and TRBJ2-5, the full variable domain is KAGVTQTPRYLIKTRGQQVTLSCSPISGHRSVSWYQQTPGQGLQFLFEYFSETQRNKGNFPGRFSGRQFSNSRSEMNVSTLELGDSALYLCASSLVGQGAGETQYFGPGTRLLVL.

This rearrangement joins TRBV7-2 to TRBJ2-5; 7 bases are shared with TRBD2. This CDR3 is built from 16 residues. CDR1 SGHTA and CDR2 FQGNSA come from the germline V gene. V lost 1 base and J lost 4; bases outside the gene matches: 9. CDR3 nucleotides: TGTGCCAGCAGCTTAGAGTCGGTAGCGGGTGTAGAGACCCAGTACTTC. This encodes CASSLESVAGVETQYF.

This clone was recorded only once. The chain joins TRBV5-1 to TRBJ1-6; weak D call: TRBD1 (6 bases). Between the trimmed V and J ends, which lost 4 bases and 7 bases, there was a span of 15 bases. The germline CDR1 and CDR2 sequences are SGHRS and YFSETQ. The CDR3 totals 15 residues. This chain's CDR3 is CASSPGGAENSPLHF. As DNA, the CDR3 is TGCGCCAGCAGCCCTGGGGGCGCGGAGAATTCACCCCTCCACTTT.

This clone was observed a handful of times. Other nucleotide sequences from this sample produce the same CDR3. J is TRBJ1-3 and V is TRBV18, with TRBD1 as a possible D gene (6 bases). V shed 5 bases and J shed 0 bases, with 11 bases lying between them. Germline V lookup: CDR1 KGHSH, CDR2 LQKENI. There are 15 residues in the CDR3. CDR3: CASSWDTSSGNTIYF. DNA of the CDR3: TGTGCCAGCTCATGGGACACGTCCTCTGGAAACACCATATATTTT. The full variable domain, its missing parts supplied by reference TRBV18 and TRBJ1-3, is NAGVMQNPRHLVRRRGQEARLRCSPMKGHSHVYWYRQLPEEGLKFMVYLQKENIIDESGMPKERFSAEFPKEGPSILRIQQVVRGDSAAYFCASSWDTSSGNTIYFGEGSWLTVV.

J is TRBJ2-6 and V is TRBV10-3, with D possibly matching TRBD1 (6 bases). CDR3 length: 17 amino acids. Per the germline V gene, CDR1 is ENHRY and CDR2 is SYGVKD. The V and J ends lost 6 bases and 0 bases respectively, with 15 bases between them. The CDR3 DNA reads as TGTGCCATCAGGAGGGGACAAACATCCTCTGGGGCCAACGTCCTGACTTTC. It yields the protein CAIRRGQTSSGANVLTF.

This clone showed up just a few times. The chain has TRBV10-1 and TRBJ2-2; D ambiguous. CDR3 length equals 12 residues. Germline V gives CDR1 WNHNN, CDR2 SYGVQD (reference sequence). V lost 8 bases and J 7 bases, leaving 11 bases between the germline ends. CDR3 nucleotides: TGCGCCAGCGAGTCCATGAACGGGGAGCTGTTTTTT. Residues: CASESMNGELFF.

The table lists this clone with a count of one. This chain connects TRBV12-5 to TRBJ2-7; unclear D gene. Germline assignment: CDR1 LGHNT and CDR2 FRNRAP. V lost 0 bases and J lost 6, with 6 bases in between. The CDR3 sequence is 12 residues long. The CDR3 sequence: CASGLVSTEQYF. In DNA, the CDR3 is TGTGCTAGTGGTTTGGTTAGCACCGAGCAGTACTTC.

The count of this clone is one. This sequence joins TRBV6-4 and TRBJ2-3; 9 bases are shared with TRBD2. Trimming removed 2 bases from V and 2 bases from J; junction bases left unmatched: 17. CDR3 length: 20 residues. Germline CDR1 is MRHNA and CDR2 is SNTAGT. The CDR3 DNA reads TGTGCCAGCAGTGACGCTAGGGCCTATCGCGGGAGGGCCGTCACAGATACGCAGTATTTT. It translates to CASSDARAYRGRAVTDTQYF.

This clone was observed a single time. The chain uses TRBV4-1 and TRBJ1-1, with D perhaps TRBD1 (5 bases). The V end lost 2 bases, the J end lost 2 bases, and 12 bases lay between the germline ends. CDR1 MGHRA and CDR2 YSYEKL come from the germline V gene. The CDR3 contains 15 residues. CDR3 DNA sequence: TGCGCCAGCAGCCAATACAGGAGTGAAAACACTGAAGCTTTCTTT. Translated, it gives CASSQYRSENTEAFF.

DNA for the CDR3: TGTGCCAGCAGCAAAGCAGGGATATGGGCCAAAAACATTCAGTACTTC. It specifies CASSKAGIWAKNIQYF. The rearrangement links TRBV21-1 to TRBJ2-4. TRBV21-1 is a known pseudogene. The length of the CDR3 is 16 residues.

This chain's CDR3 is CASGQEYTEAFF. In nucleotides, the CDR3 is TGTGCCAGCGGACAGGAGTACACTGAAGCTTTCTTT. The J gene is TRBJ1-1, the V gene TRBV2; 7 bases are a match to TRBD1. V was pared by 8 bases and J by 3 bases, with 3 bases of the junction left unmatched. Germline V gene lookup returns CDR1 SNHLY and CDR2 FYNNEI. The CDR3 length is 12 residues.